A single sample gave rise to the 27 T cell receptor beta chains below, sequenced in a study of CD8+ T cells in alopecia areata. Sequencing relied on a cDNA template that was reverse transcribed from extracted RNA. The method was immunoSEQ multiplex PCR; TCRdb's version includes in-frame clones alone and lacks a portion of them. The sample contains around 130,000 clones, around 60% of which appear only once. The input for sequencing was CD4+ T cells sorted from blood, taken at week 0. The receptors come from a human donor with alopecia areata.

The rearrangement joins TRBV7-9 to TRBJ1-1, with D uncertain. There are 16 residues in the CDR3. V gave up 2 bases and J gave up 3 bases, with 16 bases separating them. CDR1 and CDR2 (germline): SEHNR, FQNEAQ (reference sequence). DNA for the CDR3: TGTGCCAGCAGCTTAACCCCGGGTACCTTTCACACTGAAGCTTTCTTT. It translates to CASSLTPGTFHTEAFF.

This clone was seen a handful of times. The chain uses TRBV5-4 and TRBJ2-3, with D perhaps TRBD2 (6 bases). V was cut by 6 bases and J by 0 bases, with 20 bases left in between. CDR3 length equals 17 residues. Germline values: CDR1 SGHNT, CDR2 YYREEE (reference sequence). CDR3 bases: TGTGCCAGCACCTCGGCAGGGAGGCGGACTAGCACAGATACGCAGTATTTT. It specifies CASTSAGRRTSTDTQYF.

V usage is TRBV21-1 and J usage is TRBJ2-7; TRBD2 was called by the table and not checked on the DNA. TRBV21-1 is given as a pseudogene. CDR3 size: 16 residues. For the CDR3, the DNA is TGTGCCAGCAGCAAAGCGCCAGCTAGCGGTCCCTACGAGCAGTACTTC. It is translated as CASSKAPASGPYEQYF.

The chain's CDR3 is CASSPQGTEETQYF. The CDR3 DNA sequence: TGTGCCAGTAGTCCCCAGGGGACAGAAGAGACCCAGTACTTC. V gene TRBV19 combines with J gene TRBJ2-5; the match to TRBD1 covers 7 bases. V lost 5 bases to trimming and J lost 3 bases; unmatched junction nucleotides: 6. Looked up from germline, CDR1 is LNHDA and CDR2 is SQIVND (reference sequence). The CDR3 has 14 residues.

The chain uses TRBV4-2 and TRBJ2-5, with D possibly matching TRBD2 (6 bases). Germline V gene sequence: CDR1 LGHNA, CDR2 YNFKEQ. The germline V and J ends were trimmed by 3 bases and 5 bases, with 13 bases remaining between them. This CDR3 spans 14 amino acids. In nucleotides, the CDR3 is TGTGCCAGCAGCCAGGGGCGGGGCGGGGAGACCCAGTACTTC. Protein: CASSQGRGGETQYF.

There are many counts of this clone. This chain connects TRBV27 to TRBJ2-2; the match to TRBD1 covers 8 bases. The germline V gene has CDR1 MNHEY and CDR2 SMNVEV (reference sequence). J lost 4 bases, V lost 4 bases, and 2 bases had no gene match. This CDR3 has 14 amino acids. CDR3 bases: TGTGCCAGCAGTTGGACAGGGACCACCGGGGAGCTGTTTTTT. Protein: CASSWTGTTGELFF.

The J gene is TRBJ2-7, the V gene TRBV5-4; 8 nucleotides match TRBD1. The CDR3 runs 14 residues. The trim removed 4 bases at V and 5 bases at J, leaving 8 bases unmatched. Germline assignment: CDR1 SGHNT and CDR2 YYREEE (reference sequence). The CDR3 DNA is TGTGCCAGCAGCCGGAAACCGGACAGGGACGAGCAGTACTTC. Translating it yields CASSRKPDRDEQYF. Using reference TRBV5-4 and TRBJ2-7 for the parts outside the CDR3, the full variable domain is ETGVTQSPTHLIKTRGQQVTLRCSSQSGHNTVSWYQQALGQGPQFIFQYYREEENGRGNFPPRFSGLQFPNYSSELNVNALELDDSALYLCASSRKPDRDEQYFGPGTRLTVT.

This chain links TRBV9 with TRBJ2-1, with 15 bases identical to TRBD2. V lost 4 bases, J lost 8 bases, and 13 bases stayed unmatched. The CDR3 spans 18 residues. Germline V gene sequence: CDR1 SGDLS, CDR2 YYNGEE. The CDR3 sequence is CASSPSGLAGGLFDEQFF. CDR3 coding DNA: TGTGCCAGCAGCCCAAGCGGACTAGCGGGAGGGTTATTCGATGAGCAGTTCTTC.

The chain employs TRBV5-4 and TRBJ2-5, with 7 bases lining up with TRBD2. After removal of 9 bases from V and 0 bases from J, the junction contained 8 bases not matched to a gene. Per the germline V gene, CDR1 is SGHNT and CDR2 is YYREEE (reference sequence). This CDR3 has 14 amino acids. CDR3 region: CAIGGRANQETQYF. CDR3 bases: TGTGCCATCGGGGGGAGGGCCAACCAAGAGACCCAGTACTTC.

V gene TRBV6-5 combines with J gene TRBJ2-3; D possibly corresponds to TRBD2 (6 bases). CDR1 and CDR2 from the germline V gene are MNHEY and SVGAGI. The germline V and J ends were trimmed by 6 bases and 4 bases, with 11 bases remaining between them. This CDR3 is 13 amino acids long. In DNA, the CDR3 is TGTGCCAGCAGGCCCCGGGAGTCAGATACGCAGTATTTT. Translating it yields CASRPRESDTQYF.

The rearrangement joins TRBV28 to TRBJ2-7, with 9 bases identical to TRBD2. The germline V gene has CDR1 MDHEN and CDR2 SYDVKM. This CDR3 is built from 15 residues. The V segment lost 4 bases and the J segment 1 base; nucleotides outside the gene matches: 5. CDR3: CASSSLTSGSYEQYF. In nucleotides, the CDR3 is TGTGCCAGCAGTTCTTTGACTAGCGGATCCTACGAGCAGTACTTC.

V is TRBV7-9 and J is TRBJ2-5; 8 positions agree with TRBD2. Germline-derived CDR1 and CDR2 are SEHNR and FQNEAQ (reference sequence). CDR3 size: 16 residues. V lost 3 bases, J lost 4 bases, and 10 bases stayed unmatched. DNA for the CDR3: TGTGCCAGCAGCTTCCTCAGCGGGGGAGTAAGAGAGACCCAGTACTTC. Translating it yields CASSFLSGGVRETQYF.

The chain couples TRBV7-3 to TRBJ1-2; the match to TRBD1 covers 8 bases. From germline, CDR1 is SGHTA and CDR2 FQGTGA. CDR3 length equals 14 residues. After removal of 5 bases from V and 5 bases from J, the junction contained 7 bases not matched to a gene. The CDR3 bases are TGTGCCAGCAGCCCAGGGGGCCAGAATTATGGCTACACCTTC. It codes for CASSPGGQNYGYTF. The full variable domain, in which reference TRBV7-3 and TRBJ1-2 provide the parts outside the CDR3, is GAGVSQTPSNKVTEKGKYVELRCDPISGHTALYWYRQSLGQGPEFLIYFQGTGAADDSGLPNDRFFAVRPEGSVSTLKIQRTERGDSAVYLCASSPGGQNYGYTFGSGTRLTVV.

The rearrangement links TRBV5-1 to TRBJ2-3, with D possibly TRBD1 on 5 matching bases. The CDR3 runs to 13 residues. The germline V and J ends were trimmed by 7 bases and 2 bases, with 11 bases remaining between them. Germline CDR1 SGHRS, CDR2 YFSETQ. The CDR3 loop is CASGDRITDTQYF. In DNA, the CDR3 is TGCGCCAGCGGAGACAGAATCACAGATACGCAGTATTTT.

The CDR3 reads CASSLNIYTEAFF. The CDR3 DNA reads TGTGCCAGCAGCCTGAACATATACACTGAAGCTTTCTTT. The chain employs TRBV27 and TRBJ1-1; D not certain. In germline, CDR1 is MNHEY, CDR2 SMNVEV (reference sequence). V was trimmed by 6 bases and J by 3 bases, leaving 11 bases between them. The CDR3 extends over 13 amino acids.

The genes are TRBV11-1 and TRBJ2-2; D is undetermined. CDR3 length equals 17 residues. Germline CDR1 reads SGHAT; CDR2 reads FQDESV (reference sequence). Trimming removed 3 bases at V and 5 bases at J, with 19 bases between. The CDR3 protein is CASSFGRWEKGTGELFF. The CDR3 DNA is TGTGCCAGCAGCTTTGGCCGTTGGGAAAAAGGGACCGGGGAGCTGTTTTTT. The entire variable domain, with the rest obtained from reference TRBV11-1 and TRBJ2-2, is as follows: EAEVAQSPRYKITEKSQAVAFWCDPISGHATLYWYRQILGQGPELLVQFQDESVVDDSQLPKDRFSAERLKGVDSTLKIQPAELGDSAMYLCASSFGRWEKGTGELFFGEGSRLTVL.

The table lists this clone with a few counts. As DNA, the CDR3 is TGCGCCAGCAGTGAGGAGGGCTATGGCTACACCTTC. This translates into CASSEEGYGYTF. The chain combines TRBV10-2 with TRBJ1-2; D is undetermined. The germline gives CDR1 WSHSY, CDR2 SAAADI. Trimming pared 2 bases from V and 4 bases from J, leaving 5 bases between. The CDR3 length is 12 residues.

The chain is built from TRBV15 and TRBJ2-3; D remains ambiguous. Germline CDR1 LNHNV, CDR2 YYDKDF (reference sequence). This CDR3 contains 12 residues. Trimming took 5 bases from V and 6 from J, leaving 9 bases between them. CDR3 sequence reads: CATSGIRDTQYF. The CDR3 nucleotides read TGTGCCACCAGCGGAATTAGGGATACGCAGTATTTT.

The chain has TRBV6-5 and TRBJ2-2; no definite D call. This CDR3 has 11 residues. CDR1 and CDR2 (germline): MNHEY, SVGAGI. Trimming removed 6 bases at V and 1 base at J, with 0 bases between. The CDR3 bases are TGTGCCAGCAGGAACACCGGGGAGCTGTTTTTT. Translating gives CASRNTGELFF.

This clone has only one observation. The chain recombines TRBV4-2 with TRBJ2-1; TRBD2 matches at 12 bases. This CDR3 is 19 amino acids long. Looked up from germline, CDR1 is LGHNA and CDR2 is YNFKEQ. Unmatched junction bases numbered 17, after V lost 4 bases and J lost 7 bases. The CDR3 reads CASSPRVLLAGGGGNEQFF. In nucleotides, the CDR3 is TGTGCCAGCAGCCCAAGGGTACTACTAGCGGGGGGCGGCGGTAATGAGCAGTTCTTC.

The rearrangement uses TRBV30 and TRBJ1-2; the D gene is possibly TRBD1 (5 bases). CDR1 GTSNPN and CDR2 SVGIG come from the germline V gene (reference sequence). V was trimmed by 2 bases and J by 3 bases, leaving 16 bases between them. The CDR3 runs 15 residues. The CDR3: CAWSSSWGGHYGYTF. The DNA for the CDR3 is TGTGCCTGGAGTTCCTCGTGGGGCGGCCACTATGGCTACACCTTC.

In its sample, this clone was seen a few times. The sample holds other DNA sequences that translate to the same CDR3. The chain is built from TRBV28 and TRBJ2-5; the D is unclear. Trimming pared 2 bases from V and 5 bases from J, leaving 3 bases between. Germline V gene sequence: CDR1 MDHEN, CDR2 SYDVKM. The CDR3 has 11 residues. The CDR3 region is CASSLRETQYF. DNA of the CDR3: TGTGCCAGCAGTTTACGTGAGACCCAGTACTTC.

The V and J genes are TRBV29-1 and TRBJ1-2, with D possibly being TRBD1 (5 bases). CDR3 length: 12 amino acids. Trimming cost V 5 bases and J 2 bases, with 9 bases left between them. Per the germline V gene, CDR1 is SQVTM and CDR2 is ANQGSEA. Written as DNA, the CDR3 is TGCAGCGTTCTGACAGCGAACTATGGCTACACCTTC. This codes for CSVLTANYGYTF.

The chain carries TRBV4-2 and TRBJ1-2, with TRBD1 matching over 7 bases. CDR3 length: 16 amino acids. Germline V lookup: CDR1 LGHNA, CDR2 YNFKEQ. Losses at the gene ends were 0 bases for V and 2 bases for J; bases not matched to a gene: 6. DNA for the CDR3: TGTGCCAGCAGCCAAGATACAGGGGCCTCCAACTATGGCTACACCTTC. It specifies CASSQDTGASNYGYTF.

The chain links TRBV2 to TRBJ2-1, with D uncertain. The CDR3 length is 14 residues. V was cut by 4 bases and J by 8 bases, with 15 bases left in between. Germline V gene sequence: CDR1 SNHLY, CDR2 FYNNEI. In DNA form, the CDR3 reads TGTGCCAGCAGTGGAATACAGATGTCGGATGAGCAGTTCTTC. This gives the protein CASSGIQMSDEQFF.

This clone showed up just a few times. The V gene is TRBV5-5, the J gene TRBJ2-7; a possible D gene is TRBD1 (7 bases). This CDR3 has 13 residues. Germline V gene sequence: CDR1 SGHKS, CDR2 YYEKEE (reference sequence). The V gene lost 4 bases and the J gene lost 2 bases, with 10 bases spanning the gap. In nucleotides, the CDR3 is TGTGCCAGCAGCGGAGGGACAGCCTACGAGCAGTACTTC. The encoded protein is CASSGGTAYEQYF.

This clone was detected a few times. This sequence joins TRBV2 and TRBJ2-3; D uncertain. V was clipped by 5 bases and J by 0 bases, with 3 bases between them. The CDR3 runs to 12 residues. Germline-derived CDR1 and CDR2 are SNHLY and FYNNEI. CDR3 sequence reads: CASSPSTDTQYF. Here the CDR3 DNA reads TGTGCCAGCAGTCCTAGCACAGATACGCAGTATTTT.